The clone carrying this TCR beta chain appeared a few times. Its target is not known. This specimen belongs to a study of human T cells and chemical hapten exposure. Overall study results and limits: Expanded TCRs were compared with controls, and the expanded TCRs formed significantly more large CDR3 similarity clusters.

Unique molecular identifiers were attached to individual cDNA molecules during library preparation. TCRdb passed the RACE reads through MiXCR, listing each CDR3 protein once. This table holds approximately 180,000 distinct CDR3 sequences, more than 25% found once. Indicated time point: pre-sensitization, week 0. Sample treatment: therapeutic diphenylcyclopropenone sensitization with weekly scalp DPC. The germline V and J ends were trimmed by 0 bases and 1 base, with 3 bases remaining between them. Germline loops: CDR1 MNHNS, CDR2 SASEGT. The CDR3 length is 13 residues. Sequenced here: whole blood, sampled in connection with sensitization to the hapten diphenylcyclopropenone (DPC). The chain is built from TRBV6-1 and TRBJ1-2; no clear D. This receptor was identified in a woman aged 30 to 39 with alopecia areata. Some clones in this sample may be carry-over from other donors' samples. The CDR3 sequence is CASSEAVNYGYTF. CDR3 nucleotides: TGTGCCAGCAGTGAAGCGGTTAACTATGGCTACACCTTC.